This entry concerns a single T cell receptor beta chain. The sample belongs to a study of brain T cells in children with intractable seizures. Time point given: blood from clinic visit 5 months post-surgery; TSC patient then seizure free. Sequencing was limited to surgery cases with top T cell transcript signatures in brain tissue. Sequencing was performed with immunoSEQ multiplex PCR; in TCRdb, only in-frame clones are kept and a portion is missing. The sample shows approximately 330,000 clones, about 93% of them seen only once. The sequences come from peripheral blood, collected roughly 5 months after surgery. The sequence was obtained from a boy in the first two years of life with tuberous sclerosis and intractable seizures.

The CDR3 region has the DNA TGCGCCAGCAGCTTGGAAACAGGGTCCATTGAAGCTTTCTTT. This codes for CASSLETGSIEAFF. This chain joins TRBV5-1 and TRBJ1-1; perhaps TRBD1 as D (6 bases). Per germline, CDR1 SGHRS and CDR2 YFSETQ. The CDR3 is made up of 14 amino acids. Between the trimmed V and J ends, which lost 0 bases and 7 bases, there was a span of 13 bases.